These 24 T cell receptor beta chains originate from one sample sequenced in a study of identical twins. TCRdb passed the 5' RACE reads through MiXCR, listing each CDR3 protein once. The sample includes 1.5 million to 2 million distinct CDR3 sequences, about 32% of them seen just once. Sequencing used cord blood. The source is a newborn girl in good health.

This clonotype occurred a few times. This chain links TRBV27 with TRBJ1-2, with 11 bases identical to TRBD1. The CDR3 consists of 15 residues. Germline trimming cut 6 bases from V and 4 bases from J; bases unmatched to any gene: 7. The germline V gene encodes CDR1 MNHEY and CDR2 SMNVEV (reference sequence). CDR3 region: CASSRTGGRGYGYTF. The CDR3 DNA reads TGTGCCAGCAGCAGGACAGGGGGCAGGGGCTATGGCTACACCTTC.

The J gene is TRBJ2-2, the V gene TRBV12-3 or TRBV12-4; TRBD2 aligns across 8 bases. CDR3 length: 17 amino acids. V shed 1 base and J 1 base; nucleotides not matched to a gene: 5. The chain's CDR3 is CASSLDRAGGNTGELFF. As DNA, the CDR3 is TGTGCCAGCAGTTTAGACCGCGCGGGGGGGAACACCGGGGAGCTGTTTTTT.

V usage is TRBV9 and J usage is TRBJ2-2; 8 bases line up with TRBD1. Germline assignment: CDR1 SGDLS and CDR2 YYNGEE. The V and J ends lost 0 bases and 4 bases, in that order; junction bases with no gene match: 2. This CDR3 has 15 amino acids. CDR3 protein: CASSVGGQVTGELFF. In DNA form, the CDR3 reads TGTGCCAGCAGCGTAGGGGGACAGGTCACCGGGGAGCTGTTTTTT.

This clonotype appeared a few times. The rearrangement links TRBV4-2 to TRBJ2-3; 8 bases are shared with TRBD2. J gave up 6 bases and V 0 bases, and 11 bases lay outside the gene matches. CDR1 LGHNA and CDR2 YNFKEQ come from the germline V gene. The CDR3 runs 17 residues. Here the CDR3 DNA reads TGTGCCAGCAGCCAAGATGGGTACAGCGGGGGTTGGGATACGCAGTATTTT. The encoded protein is CASSQDGYSGGWDTQYF.

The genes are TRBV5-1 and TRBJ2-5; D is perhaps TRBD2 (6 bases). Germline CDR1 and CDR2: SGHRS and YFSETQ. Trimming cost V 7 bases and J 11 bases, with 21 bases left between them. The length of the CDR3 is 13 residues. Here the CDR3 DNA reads TGCGCCAGCGGACCGAAAGCGGGTTGGGAGCAGTACTTC. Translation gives CASGPKAGWEQYF.

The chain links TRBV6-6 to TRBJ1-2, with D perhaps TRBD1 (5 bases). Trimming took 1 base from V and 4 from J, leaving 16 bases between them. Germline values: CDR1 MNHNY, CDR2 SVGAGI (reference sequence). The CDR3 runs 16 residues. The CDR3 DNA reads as TGTGCCAGCAGTTACTTAGGGGCAGGGTGGGCCTATGGCTACACCTTC. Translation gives CASSYLGAGWAYGYTF.

CDR3 nucleotides: TGTGCCAGCAGCCCACGAGAGCGGGGGCTATACAATGAGCAGTTCTTC. This gives the protein CASSPRERGLYNEQFF. This chain uses TRBV3-1 with TRBJ2-1; 8 nucleotides agree with TRBD2. The germline V gene has CDR1 LGHDT and CDR2 YNNKEL (reference sequence). CDR3 size: 16 residues. The J segment lost 4 bases and the V segment lost 4 bases, leaving 9 bases of the junction unmatched.

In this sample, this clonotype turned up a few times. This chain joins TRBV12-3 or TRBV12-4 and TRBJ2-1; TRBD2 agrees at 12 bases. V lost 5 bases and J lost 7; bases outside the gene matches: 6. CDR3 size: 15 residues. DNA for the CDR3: TGTGCCAGCAGTCCCCGGACTAGCGGGGAAAATGAGCAGTTCTTC. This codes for CASSPRTSGENEQFF.

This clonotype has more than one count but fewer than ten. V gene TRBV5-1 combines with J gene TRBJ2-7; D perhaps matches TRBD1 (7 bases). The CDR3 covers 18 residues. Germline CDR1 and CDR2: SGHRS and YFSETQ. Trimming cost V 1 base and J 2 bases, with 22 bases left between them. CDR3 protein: CASSLRGQRALLTYEQYF. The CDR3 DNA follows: TGCGCCAGCAGCTTGAGGGGACAGCGGGCCCTGTTAACCTACGAGCAGTACTTC.

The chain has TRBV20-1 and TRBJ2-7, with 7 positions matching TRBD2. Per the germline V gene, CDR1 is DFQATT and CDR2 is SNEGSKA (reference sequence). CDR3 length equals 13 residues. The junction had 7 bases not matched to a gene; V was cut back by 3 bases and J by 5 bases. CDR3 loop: CSASWGGVHEQYF. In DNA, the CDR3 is TGCAGTGCTAGTTGGGGGGGAGTCCACGAGCAGTACTTC.

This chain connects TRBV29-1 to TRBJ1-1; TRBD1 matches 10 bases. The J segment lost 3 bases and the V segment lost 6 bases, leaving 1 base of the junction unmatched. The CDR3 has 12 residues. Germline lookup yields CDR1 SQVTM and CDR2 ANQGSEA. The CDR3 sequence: CSVGQGYTEAFF. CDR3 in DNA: TGCAGCGTGGGACAGGGGTACACTGAAGCTTTCTTT.

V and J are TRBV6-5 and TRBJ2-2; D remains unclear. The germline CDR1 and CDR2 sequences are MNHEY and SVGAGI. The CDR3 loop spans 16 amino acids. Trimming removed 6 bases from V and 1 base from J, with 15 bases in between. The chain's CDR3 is CASSNGLVGNTGELFF. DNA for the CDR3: TGTGCCAGCAGCAACGGCCTAGTGGGGAACACCGGGGAGCTGTTTTTT.

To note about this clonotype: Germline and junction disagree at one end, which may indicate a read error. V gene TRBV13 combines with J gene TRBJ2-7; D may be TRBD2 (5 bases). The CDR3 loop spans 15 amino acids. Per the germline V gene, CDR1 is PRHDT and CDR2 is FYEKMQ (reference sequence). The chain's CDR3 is CASSLRRVDPYVQYF. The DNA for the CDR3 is TGTGCCAGCAGCCTACGGCGGGTTGATCCCTACGTGCAGTACTTC.

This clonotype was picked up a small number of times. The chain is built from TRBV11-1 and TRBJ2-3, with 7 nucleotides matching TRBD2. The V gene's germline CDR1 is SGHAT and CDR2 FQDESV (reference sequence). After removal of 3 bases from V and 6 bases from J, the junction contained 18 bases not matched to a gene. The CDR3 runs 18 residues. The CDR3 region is CASSFRRLRSAGSDTQYF. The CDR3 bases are TGTGCCAGCAGCTTTAGGCGCCTGAGATCAGCGGGATCGGATACGCAGTATTTT.

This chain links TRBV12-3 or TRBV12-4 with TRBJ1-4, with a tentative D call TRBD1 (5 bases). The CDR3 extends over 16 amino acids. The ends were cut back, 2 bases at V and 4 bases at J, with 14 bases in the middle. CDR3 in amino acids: CASSLSTGPRNEKLFF. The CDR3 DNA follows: TGTGCCAGCAGTTTATCTACAGGCCCACGTAATGAAAAACTGTTTTTT.

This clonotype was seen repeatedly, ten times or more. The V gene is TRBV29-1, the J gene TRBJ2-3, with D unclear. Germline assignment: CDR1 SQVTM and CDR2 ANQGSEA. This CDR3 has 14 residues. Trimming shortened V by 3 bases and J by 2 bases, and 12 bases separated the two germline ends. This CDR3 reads CSVDLYRPTDTQYF. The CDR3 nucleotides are TGCAGCGTTGATCTTTATCGGCCCACAGATACGCAGTATTTT.

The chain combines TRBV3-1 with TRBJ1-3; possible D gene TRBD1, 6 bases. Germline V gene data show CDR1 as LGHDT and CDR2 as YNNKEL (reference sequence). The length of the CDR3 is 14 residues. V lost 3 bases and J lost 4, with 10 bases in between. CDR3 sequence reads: CASSQEGHGNTIYF. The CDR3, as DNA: TGTGCCAGCAGCCAGGAGGGACACGGAAACACCATATATTTT.

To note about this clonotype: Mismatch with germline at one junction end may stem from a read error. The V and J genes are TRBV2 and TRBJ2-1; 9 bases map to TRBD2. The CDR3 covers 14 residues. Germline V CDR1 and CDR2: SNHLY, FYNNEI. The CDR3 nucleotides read TGTGCCAGCAGTGAAAGCGGGAGGTACAATAAGCAGTTCTTC. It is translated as CASSESGRYNKQFF.

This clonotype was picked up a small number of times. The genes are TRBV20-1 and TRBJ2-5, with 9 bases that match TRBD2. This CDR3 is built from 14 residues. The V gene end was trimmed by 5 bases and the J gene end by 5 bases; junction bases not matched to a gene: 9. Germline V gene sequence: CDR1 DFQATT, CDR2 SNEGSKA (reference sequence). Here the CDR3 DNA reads TGCAGTGCTGGGGTTCATCTAGCGGGGGAGACCCAGTACTTC. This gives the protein CSAGVHLAGETQYF.

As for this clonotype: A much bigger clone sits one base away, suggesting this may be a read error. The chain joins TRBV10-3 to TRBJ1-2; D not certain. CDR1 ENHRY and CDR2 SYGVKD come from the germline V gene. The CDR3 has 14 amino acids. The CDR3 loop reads CAISPTASNYGCTF. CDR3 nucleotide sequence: TGTGCCATCAGCCCGACGGCTTCTAACTATGGCTGCACCTTC.

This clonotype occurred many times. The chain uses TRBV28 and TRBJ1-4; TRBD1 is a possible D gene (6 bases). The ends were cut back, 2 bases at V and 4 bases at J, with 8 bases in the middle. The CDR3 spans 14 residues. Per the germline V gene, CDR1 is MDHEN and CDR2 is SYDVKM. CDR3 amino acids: CASSLGGLNEKLFF. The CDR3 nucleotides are TGTGCCAGCAGTTTAGGGGGGCTTAATGAAAAACTGTTTTTT.

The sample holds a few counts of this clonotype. In DNA, the CDR3 is TGTGCCAGCAGCCTAACGTGGGGAGTTACCTACGAGCAGTACTTC. Translation: CASSLTWGVTYEQYF. The rearrangement links TRBV28 to TRBJ2-7, with D perhaps TRBD2 (5 bases). The CDR3 loop spans 15 amino acids. V lost 6 bases and J 2 bases, leaving 17 bases between the germline ends. Germline CDR1 and CDR2: MDHEN and SYDVKM.

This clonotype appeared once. The CDR3 here is CASSQGWLAGHTGELFF. The CDR3 nucleotides read TGTGCCAGCAGCCAAGGTTGGCTAGCGGGGCACACCGGGGAGCTGTTTTTT. J is TRBJ2-2 and V is TRBV4-2; 9 bases align to TRBD2. Germline V lookup: CDR1 LGHNA, CDR2 YNFKEQ. CDR3 length: 17 amino acids. J lost 3 bases, V lost 1 base, and 6 bases had no gene match.

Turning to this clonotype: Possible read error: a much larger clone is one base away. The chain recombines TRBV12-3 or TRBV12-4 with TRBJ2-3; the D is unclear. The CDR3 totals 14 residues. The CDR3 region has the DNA TGTGCCAGCAGTTGGTCGGGTATCCCAGATGCGCAGTATTTT. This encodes CASSWSGIPDAQYF.